The 5 T cell receptor beta chains below all came from one sample that was sequenced in a study of shared clonotypes between healthy human individuals. Profiled with immunoSEQ multiplex PCR; TCRdb holds only in-frame clones, not every one. In the table there are about 460,000 clones, about 74% of which are singletons. The sample comprised PBMCs. These receptors were collected from a woman aged 40 to 55 in good health. Some clones in this sample may be carry-over from other donors' samples.

The rearrangement links TRBV6-5 to TRBJ2-1; 16 bases agree with TRBD2. CDR1 and CDR2 (germline): MNHEY, SVGAGI. V shed 5 bases, J shed 7 bases, and the junction held 2 bases outside the gene matches. The CDR3 consists of 15 residues. The CDR3 sequence is CASSRGLAGGNEQFF. CDR3 nucleotides: TGTGCCAGCAGTCGGGGACTAGCGGGAGGGAATGAGCAGTTCTTC.

As concerns this clone: A far larger clone is a single base away, which makes a read error likely. The rearrangement links TRBV6-1 to TRBJ2-5, with 7 nucleotides matching TRBD2. The end of the DNA fits TRBJ2-7 better, so the J call may be wrong. CDR3 length: 14 amino acids. The germline gives CDR1 MNHNS, CDR2 SASEGT. In DNA form, the CDR3 reads TGTGCCAGCAGGGTCGGCGGCGGGAGCTACGAGCAGTACTTC. Its protein is CASRVGGGSYEQYF.

The genes are TRBV2 and TRBJ2-4; a weak D match, TRBD1 (6 bases). The CDR3 consists of 15 residues. The germline V and J ends were trimmed by 5 bases and 0 bases, with 11 bases remaining between them. The V gene's germline CDR1 is SNHLY and CDR2 FYNNEI. The CDR3 sequence is CASSRTVLAKNIQYF. CDR3 nucleotide sequence: TGTGCCAGCAGTCGGACAGTTTTAGCCAAAAACATTCAGTACTTC.

The V and J genes are TRBV5-1 and TRBJ2-7, with 8 bases that match TRBD2. Germline V lookup: CDR1 SGHRS, CDR2 YFSETQ. V shed 7 bases, J shed 0 bases, and the junction held 12 bases outside the gene matches. This CDR3 comprises 16 residues. The DNA for the CDR3 is TGCGCCAGCCGTCGGGCGGACAGCGGGAGCTCCTACGAGCAGTACTTC. Its protein product is CASRRADSGSSYEQYF.

This clone was observed once. CDR3 protein: CASSAPPPSGRGDEQYF. The CDR3 DNA follows: TGTGCCAGCAGTGCACCGCCACCTAGCGGGAGAGGCGACGAGCAGTACTTC. The rearrangement joins TRBV6-4 to TRBJ2-7, with 10 bases matching TRBD2. CDR1 MRHNA and CDR2 SNTAGT come from the germline V gene. CDR3 length equals 17 residues. Trimming took 4 bases from V and 5 from J; bases not matched to a gene: 14.